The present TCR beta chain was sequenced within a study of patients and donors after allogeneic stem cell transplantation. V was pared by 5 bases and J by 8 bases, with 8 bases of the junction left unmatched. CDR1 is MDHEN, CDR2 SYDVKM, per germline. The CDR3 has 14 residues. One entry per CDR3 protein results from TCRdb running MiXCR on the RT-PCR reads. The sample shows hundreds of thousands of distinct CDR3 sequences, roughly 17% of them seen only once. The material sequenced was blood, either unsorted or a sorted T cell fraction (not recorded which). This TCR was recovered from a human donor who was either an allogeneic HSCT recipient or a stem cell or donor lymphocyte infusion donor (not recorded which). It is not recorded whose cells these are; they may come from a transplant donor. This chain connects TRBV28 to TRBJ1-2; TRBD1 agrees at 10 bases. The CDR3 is CASSTPTGGRGYTF. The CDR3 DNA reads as TGTGCCAGCAGTACTCCGACAGGGGGCAGAGGCTACACCTTC.